These 4 T cell receptor beta chains came from one sample sequenced in a study of post-analysis software for immune sequencing data. Study-wide results and caveats: About five TRBV segments were more frequent in patients than controls; TRBV5-6, TRBV5-1 and TRBV20-1 belonged to this group.

Presence of unique molecular identifiers characterized the TCR beta cDNA libraries. MiXCR, run by TCRdb on the PCR reads, gives a single entry per CDR3 protein. The profile shows approximately 570,000 distinct CDR3 sequences, around 44% of them singletons. For these receptors, no antigen is known. Sequencing input: blood. These receptors were obtained from a girl between 5 and 17 years old with multiple sclerosis.

The chain combines TRBV7-9 with TRBJ2-4; 7 bases agree with TRBD1. Looked up from germline, CDR1 is SEHNR and CDR2 is FQNEAQ (reference sequence). There are 15 residues in the CDR3. J was trimmed by 0 bases and V by 3 bases; bases with no gene match: 2. In DNA, the CDR3 is TGTGCCAGCAGCTTGACAGGGCTAGCCAAAAACATTCAGTACTTC. Translating it yields CASSLTGLAKNIQYF.

This chain uses TRBV5-1 with TRBJ1-6; D is undetermined. This CDR3 has 15 residues. V dropped 0 bases and J dropped 8 bases, with 12 bases sitting between them. The germline CDR1 and CDR2 sequences are SGHRS and YFSETQ. CDR3 nucleotide sequence: TGCGCCAGCAGCTTGGGGGCTCTTCGGGATTCACCCCTCCACTTT. Amino acids: CASSLGALRDSPLHF.

The genes are TRBV7-6 and TRBJ2-1, with a weak D call TRBD2 (5 bases). From germline, CDR1 is SGHVS and CDR2 FNYEAQ. The ends were cut back, 5 bases at V and 3 bases at J, with 17 bases in the middle. CDR3 length: 16 residues. CDR3 bases: TGTGCCAGCAGCCAACGGGTGGGAGAGGTCTACAATGAGCAGTTCTTC. The encoded protein is CASSQRVGEVYNEQFF.

V is TRBV7-2 and J is TRBJ2-6; D call uncertain. There are 16 residues in the CDR3. Germline V CDR1 and CDR2: SGHTA, FQGNSA. The V gene lost 1 base and the J gene lost 0 bases, with 7 bases spanning the gap. DNA for the CDR3: TGTGCCAGCAGCTTAGACTGGAACTCTGGGGCCAACGTCCTGACTTTC. Amino acid sequence: CASSLDWNSGANVLTF. The whole variable domain, filled in from reference TRBV7-2 and TRBJ2-6, reads GAGVSQSPSNKVTEKGKDVELRCDPISGHTALYWYRQSLGQGLEFLIYFQGNSAPDKSGLPSDRFSAERTGGSVSTLTIQRTQQEDSAVYLCASSLDWNSGANVLTFGAGSRLTVL.